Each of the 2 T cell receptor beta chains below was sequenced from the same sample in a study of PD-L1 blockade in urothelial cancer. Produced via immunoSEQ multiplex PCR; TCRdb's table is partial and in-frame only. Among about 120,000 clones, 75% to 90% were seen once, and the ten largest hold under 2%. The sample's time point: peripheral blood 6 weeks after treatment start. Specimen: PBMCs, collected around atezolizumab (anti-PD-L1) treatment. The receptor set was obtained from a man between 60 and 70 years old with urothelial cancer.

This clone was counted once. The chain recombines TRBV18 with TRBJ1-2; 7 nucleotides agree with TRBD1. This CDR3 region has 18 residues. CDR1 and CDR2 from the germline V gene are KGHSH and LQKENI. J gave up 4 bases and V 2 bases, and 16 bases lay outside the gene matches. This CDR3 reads CASSPGLVGRGEVYGYTF. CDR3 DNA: TGTGCCAGCTCACCAGGGCTTGTCGGCAGGGGGGAAGTCTATGGCTACACCTTC.

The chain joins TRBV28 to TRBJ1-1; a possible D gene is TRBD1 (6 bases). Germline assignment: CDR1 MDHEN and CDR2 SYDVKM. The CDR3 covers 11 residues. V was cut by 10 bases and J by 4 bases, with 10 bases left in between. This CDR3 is CATAGVTEAFF. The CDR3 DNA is TGTGCCACCGCAGGGGTCACTGAAGCTTTCTTT.